This T cell receptor beta chain appears in the sequencing data of a study of breast tumors, draining lymph nodes, adjacent tissues. V was trimmed by 0 bases and J by 3 bases, leaving 10 bases between them. The germline CDR1 and CDR2 sequences are SGDLS and YYNGEE. This CDR3 comprises 14 residues. There are many counts of this clonotype. One entry per CDR3 protein, called by TCRdb with MiXCR from the multiplex PCR reads. The data contain under 80,000 distinct CDR3 sequences, approximately 40% of them seen just once; the ten biggest clones take up about 8.4%. The chain recombines TRBV9 with TRBJ2-7; D perhaps matches TRBD1 (5 bases). The TCR comes from a female donor with breast cancer. Some clones in this sample may be carry-over from other donors' samples. Sample: breast tumor tissue. As DNA, the CDR3 is TGTGCCAGCAGCGTAGCCCCAGGGATCTACGAGCAGTACTTC. Translated: CASSVAPGIYEQYF.